This T cell receptor beta chain was identified in a study of blood T cell repertoires in COVID-19. Overall study context: Samples representing acute and convalescent COVID-19 were sourced from the United States, Italy and Spain. In each case, the material was cDNA or gDNA derived from T cells, B-cell-depleted T cells, or PBMCs.

V dropped 6 bases and J dropped 2; count of bases not matched to a gene: 2. The CDR3 loop spans 14 amino acids. The germline CDR1 and CDR2 sequences are LNHDA and SQIVND (reference sequence). As originally analysed: Reference gene primer amplification yielded estimated nucleated cell counts. Some clones are missing from TCRdb's copy, which holds only in-frame ones; the method was immunoSEQ multiplex PCR. V and J calls and clone size come straight from that table; D and trimming were deduced from the DNA. Here the sample spans around 100,000 clones, 80% to 90% being singletons. This chain links TRBV19 with TRBJ2-7, with TRBD2 matching over 12 bases. The clonotype originates from a human donor in a cohort sampled during active COVID-19. The source material was peripheral blood. CDR3 nucleotides: TGTGCCAGTAGCTCTAGCGGGAGGGCCTACGAGCAGTACTTC. This translates into CASSSSGRAYEQYF.